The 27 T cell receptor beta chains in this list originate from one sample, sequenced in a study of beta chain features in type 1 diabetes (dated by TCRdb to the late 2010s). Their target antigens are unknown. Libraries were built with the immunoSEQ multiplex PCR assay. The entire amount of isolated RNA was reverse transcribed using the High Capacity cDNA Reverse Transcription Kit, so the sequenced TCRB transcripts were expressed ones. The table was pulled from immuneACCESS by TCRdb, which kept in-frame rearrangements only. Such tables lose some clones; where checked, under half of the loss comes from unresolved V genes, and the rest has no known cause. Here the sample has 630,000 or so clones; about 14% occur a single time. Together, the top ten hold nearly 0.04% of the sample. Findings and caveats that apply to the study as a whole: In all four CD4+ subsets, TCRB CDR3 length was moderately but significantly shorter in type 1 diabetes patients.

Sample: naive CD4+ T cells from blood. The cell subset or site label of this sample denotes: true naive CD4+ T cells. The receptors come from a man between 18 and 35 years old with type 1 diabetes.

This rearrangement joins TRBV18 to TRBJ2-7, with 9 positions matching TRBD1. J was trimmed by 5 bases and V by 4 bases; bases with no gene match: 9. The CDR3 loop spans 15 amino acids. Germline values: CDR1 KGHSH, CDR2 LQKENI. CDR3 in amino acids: CASSLDRDRVNEQYF. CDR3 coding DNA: TGTGCCAGCTCACTTGACCGGGACAGGGTTAACGAGCAGTACTTC.

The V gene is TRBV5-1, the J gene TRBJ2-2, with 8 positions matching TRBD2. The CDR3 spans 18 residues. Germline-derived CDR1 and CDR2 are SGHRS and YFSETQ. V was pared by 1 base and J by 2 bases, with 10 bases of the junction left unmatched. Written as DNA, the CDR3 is TGCGCCAGCAGCTTGAAATTATTGAGCGGGGGCAACACCGGGGAGCTGTTTTTT. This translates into CASSLKLLSGGNTGELFF.

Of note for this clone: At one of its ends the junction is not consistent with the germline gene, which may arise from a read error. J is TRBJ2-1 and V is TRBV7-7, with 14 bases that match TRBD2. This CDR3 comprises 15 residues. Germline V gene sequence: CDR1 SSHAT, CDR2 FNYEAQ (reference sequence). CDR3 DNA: TGTGCTAGCAGCAGACTAGCGGGGGGGCCGGGTGAGCAGTTCTTC. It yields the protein CASSRLAGGPGEQFF.

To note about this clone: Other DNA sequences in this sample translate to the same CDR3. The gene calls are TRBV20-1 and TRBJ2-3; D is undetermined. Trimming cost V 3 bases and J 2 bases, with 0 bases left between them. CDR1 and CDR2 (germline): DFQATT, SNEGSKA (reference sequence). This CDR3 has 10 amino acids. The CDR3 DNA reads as TGCAGTGCTAGCACAGATACGCAGTATTTT. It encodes CSASTDTQYF.

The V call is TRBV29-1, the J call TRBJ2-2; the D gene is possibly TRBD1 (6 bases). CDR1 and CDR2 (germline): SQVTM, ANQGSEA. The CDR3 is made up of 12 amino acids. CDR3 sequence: CSGERNTGELFF. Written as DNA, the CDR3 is TGCTCAGGGGAAAGGAACACCGGGGAGCTGTTTTTT.

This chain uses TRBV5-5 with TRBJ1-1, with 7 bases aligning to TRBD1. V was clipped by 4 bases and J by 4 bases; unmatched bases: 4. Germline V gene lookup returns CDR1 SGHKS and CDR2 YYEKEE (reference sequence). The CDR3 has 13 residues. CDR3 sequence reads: CASSLQGRTEAFF. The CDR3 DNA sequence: TGTGCCAGCAGCCTACAGGGGCGCACTGAAGCTTTCTTT.

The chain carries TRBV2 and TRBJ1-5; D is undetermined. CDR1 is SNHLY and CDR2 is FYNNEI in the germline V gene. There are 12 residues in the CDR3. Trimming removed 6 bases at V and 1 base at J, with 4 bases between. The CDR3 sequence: CASSRSNQPQHF. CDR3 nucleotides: TGTGCCAGCAGCAGAAGCAATCAGCCCCAGCATTTT.

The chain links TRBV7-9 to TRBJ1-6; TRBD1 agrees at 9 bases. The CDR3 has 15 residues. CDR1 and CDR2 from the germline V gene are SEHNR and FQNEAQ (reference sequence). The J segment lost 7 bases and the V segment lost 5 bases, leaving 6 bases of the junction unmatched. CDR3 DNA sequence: TGTGCCAGCAGCAGCTTGGGACAGGGAAATTCACCCCTCCACTTT. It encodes CASSSLGQGNSPLHF.

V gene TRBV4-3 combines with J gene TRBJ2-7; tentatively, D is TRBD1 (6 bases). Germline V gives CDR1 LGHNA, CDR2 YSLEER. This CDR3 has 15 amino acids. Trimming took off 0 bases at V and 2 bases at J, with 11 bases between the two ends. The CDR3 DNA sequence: TGCGCCAGCAGCCAAGATCGACAGGCCACCTACGAGCAGTACTTC. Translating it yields CASSQDRQATYEQYF.

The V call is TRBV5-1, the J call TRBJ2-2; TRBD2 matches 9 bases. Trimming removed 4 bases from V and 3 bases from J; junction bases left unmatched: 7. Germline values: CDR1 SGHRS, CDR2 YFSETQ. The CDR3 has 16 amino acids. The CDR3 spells CASSLQGLADTGELFF. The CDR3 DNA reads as TGCGCCAGCAGCCTGCAGGGACTAGCAGACACCGGGGAGCTGTTTTTT.

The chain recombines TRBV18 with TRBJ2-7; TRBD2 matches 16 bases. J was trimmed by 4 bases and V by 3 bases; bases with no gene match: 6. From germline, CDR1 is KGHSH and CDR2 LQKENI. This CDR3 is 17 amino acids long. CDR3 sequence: CASSPGLAGGPVYEQYF. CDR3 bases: TGTGCCAGCTCACCGGGACTAGCGGGAGGGCCGGTTTACGAGCAGTACTTC.

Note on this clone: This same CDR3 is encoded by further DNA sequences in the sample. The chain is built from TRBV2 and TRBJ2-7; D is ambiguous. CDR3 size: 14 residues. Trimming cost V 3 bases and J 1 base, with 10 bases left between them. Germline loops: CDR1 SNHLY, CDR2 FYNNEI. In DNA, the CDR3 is TGTGCCAGCAGTGATCAAGGAGTATCCTACGAGCAGTACTTC. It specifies CASSDQGVSYEQYF.

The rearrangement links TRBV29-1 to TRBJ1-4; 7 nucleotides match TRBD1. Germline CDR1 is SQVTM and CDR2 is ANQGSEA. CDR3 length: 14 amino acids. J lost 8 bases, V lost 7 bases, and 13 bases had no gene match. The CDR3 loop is CSAKGAPGGEKLFF. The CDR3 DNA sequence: TGCAGCGCGAAGGGGGCCCCCGGAGGGGAAAAACTGTTTTTT.

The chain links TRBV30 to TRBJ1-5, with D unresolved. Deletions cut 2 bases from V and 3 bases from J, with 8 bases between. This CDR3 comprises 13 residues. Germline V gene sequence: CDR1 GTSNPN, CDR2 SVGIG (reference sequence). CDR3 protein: CAWSPTDNQPQHF. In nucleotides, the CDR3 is TGTGCCTGGAGTCCTACCGACAATCAGCCCCAGCATTTT.

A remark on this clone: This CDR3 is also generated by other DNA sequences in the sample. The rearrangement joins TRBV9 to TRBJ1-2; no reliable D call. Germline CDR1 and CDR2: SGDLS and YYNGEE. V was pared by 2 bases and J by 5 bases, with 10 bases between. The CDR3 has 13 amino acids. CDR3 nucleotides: TGTGCCAGCAGCGTTGGAACCGGGTATGGCTACACCTTC. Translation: CASSVGTGYGYTF.

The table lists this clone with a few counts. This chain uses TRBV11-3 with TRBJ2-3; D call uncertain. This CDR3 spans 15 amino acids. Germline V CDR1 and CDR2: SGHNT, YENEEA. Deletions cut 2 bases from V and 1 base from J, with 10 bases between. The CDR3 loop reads CASSLRAGGTDTQYF. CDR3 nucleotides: TGTGCCAGCAGCTTAAGAGCAGGCGGCACAGATACGCAGTATTTT.

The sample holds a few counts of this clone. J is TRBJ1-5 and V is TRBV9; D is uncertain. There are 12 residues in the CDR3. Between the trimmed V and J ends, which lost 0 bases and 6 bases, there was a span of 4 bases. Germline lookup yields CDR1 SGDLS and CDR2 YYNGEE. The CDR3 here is CASSVGGQPQHF. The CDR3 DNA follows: TGTGCCAGCAGCGTAGGAGGTCAGCCCCAGCATTTT. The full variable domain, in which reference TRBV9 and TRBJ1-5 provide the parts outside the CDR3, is DSGVTQTPKHLITATGQRVTLRCSPRSGDLSVYWYQQSLDQGLQFLIQYYNGEERAKGNILERFSAQQFPDLHSELNLSSLELGDSALYFCASSVGGQPQHFGDGTRLSIL.

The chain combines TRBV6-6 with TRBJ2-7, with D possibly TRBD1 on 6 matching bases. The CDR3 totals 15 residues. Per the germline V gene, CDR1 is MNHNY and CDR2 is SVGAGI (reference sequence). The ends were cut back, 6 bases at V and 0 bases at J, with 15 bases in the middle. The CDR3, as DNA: TGTGCCAGCAGATACCAACGGGACACCTCCTACGAGCAGTACTTC. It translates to CASRYQRDTSYEQYF.

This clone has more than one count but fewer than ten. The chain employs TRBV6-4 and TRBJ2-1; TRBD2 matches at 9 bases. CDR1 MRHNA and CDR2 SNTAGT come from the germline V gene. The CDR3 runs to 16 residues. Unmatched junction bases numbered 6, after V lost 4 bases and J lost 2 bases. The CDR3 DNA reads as TGTGCCAGCAGTGTCATCGCGGGGGGGCCCTACAATGAGCAGTTCTTC. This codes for CASSVIAGGPYNEQFF.

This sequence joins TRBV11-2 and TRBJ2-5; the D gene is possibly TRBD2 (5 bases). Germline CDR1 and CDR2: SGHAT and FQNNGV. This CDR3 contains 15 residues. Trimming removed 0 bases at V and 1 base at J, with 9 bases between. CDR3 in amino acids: CASSLDERVQETQYF. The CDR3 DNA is TGTGCCAGCAGCTTAGATGAGAGGGTCCAAGAGACCCAGTACTTC.

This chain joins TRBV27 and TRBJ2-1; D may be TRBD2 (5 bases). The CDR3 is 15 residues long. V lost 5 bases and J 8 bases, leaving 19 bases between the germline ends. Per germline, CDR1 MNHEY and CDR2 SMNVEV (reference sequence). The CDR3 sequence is CASSTRGFRRHEQFF. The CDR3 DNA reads TGTGCCAGCAGTACCCGCGGGTTTCGGCGCCATGAGCAGTTCTTC.

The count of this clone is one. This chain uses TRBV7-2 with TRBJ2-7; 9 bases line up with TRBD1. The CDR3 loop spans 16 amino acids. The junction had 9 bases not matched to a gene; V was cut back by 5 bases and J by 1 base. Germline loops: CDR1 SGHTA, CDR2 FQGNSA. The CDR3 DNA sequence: TGTGCCAGCAGCCCCCGGCTGGGGACAGGGTCCTACGAGCAGTACTTC. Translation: CASSPRLGTGSYEQYF.

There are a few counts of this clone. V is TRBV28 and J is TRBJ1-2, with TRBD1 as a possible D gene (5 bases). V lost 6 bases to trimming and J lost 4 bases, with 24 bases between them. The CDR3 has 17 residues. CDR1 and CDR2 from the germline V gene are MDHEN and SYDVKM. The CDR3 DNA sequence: TGTGCCAGCAGCATTCCAGGTCCCCAGGGAACCGCCTATGGCTACACCTTC. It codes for CASSIPGPQGTAYGYTF.

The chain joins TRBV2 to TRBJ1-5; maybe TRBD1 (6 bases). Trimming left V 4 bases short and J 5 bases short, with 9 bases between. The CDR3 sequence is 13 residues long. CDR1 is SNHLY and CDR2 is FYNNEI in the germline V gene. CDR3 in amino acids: CASSVQGYQPQHF. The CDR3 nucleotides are TGTGCCAGCAGTGTACAGGGCTATCAGCCCCAGCATTTT.

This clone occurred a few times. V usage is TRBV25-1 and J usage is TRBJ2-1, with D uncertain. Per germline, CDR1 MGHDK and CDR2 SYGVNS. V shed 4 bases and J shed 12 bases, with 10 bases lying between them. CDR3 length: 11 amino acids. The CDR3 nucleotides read TGTGCCAGCAGTGGCATCCTCGGGCAGTTCTTC. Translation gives CASSGILGQFF.

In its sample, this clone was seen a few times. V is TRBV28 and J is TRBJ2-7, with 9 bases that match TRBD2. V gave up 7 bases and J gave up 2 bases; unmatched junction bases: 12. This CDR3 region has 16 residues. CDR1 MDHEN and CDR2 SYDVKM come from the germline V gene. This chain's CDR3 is CASNPGHSSGTYEQYF. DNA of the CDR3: TGTGCCAGCAATCCGGGACACTCTAGCGGGACCTACGAGCAGTACTTC.

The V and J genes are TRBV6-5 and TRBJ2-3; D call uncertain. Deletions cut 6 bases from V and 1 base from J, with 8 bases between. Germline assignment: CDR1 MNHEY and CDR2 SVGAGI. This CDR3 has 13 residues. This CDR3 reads CASRRRGTDTQYF. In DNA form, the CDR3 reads TGTGCCAGCAGAAGACGGGGCACAGATACGCAGTATTTT.